This TCR beta chain was retrieved from a study of blood T cell repertoires in COVID-19. Background on the study: Samples came from the United States, Italy and Spain, spanning acute and convalescent COVID-19. T cells, B-cell-depleted T cells, or PBMCs supplied cDNA or gDNA.

As originally analysed: Nucleated cell counts were estimated from reference gene primer amplification. Assay: immunoSEQ multiplex PCR; the TCRdb copy retains only in-frame clones and omits some. The V and J calls and clone size come from that table; D and trimming were worked out from the DNA. The sample carries 65,000 to 70,000 clones, 80% to 95% recorded once. The germline V and J ends were trimmed by 5 bases and 6 bases, with 17 bases remaining between them. The length of the CDR3 is 14 residues. CDR1 is SEHNR, CDR2 FQNEAQ, per germline (reference sequence). There are a few counts of this clone. This TCR was sampled from a human donor with active COVID-19. The donor label of this sample is uncertain. V is TRBV7-9 and J is TRBJ2-7; D is possibly TRBD1 (6 bases). Sequenced: peripheral blood. DNA of the CDR3: TGTGCCAGCAGCATGGGGCAGGGGATGGGCGAGCAGTACTTC. Its translation is CASSMGQGMGEQYF.